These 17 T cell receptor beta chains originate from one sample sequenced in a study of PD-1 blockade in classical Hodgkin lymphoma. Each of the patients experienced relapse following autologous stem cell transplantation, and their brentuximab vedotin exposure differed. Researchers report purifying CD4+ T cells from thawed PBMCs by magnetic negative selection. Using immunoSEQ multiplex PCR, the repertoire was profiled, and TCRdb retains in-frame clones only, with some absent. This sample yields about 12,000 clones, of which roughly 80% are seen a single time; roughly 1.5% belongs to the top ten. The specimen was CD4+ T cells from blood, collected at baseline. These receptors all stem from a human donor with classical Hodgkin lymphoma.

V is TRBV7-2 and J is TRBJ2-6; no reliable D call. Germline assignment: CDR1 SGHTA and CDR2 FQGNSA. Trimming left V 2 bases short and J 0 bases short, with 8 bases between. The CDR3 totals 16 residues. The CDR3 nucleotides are TGTGCCAGCAGCTTATTCTCGAACTCTGGGGCCAACGTCCTGACTTTC. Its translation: CASSLFSNSGANVLTF.

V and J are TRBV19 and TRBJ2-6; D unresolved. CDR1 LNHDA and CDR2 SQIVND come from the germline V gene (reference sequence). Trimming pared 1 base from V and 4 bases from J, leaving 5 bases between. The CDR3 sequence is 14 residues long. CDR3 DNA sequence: TGTGCCAGTAGTATAGTGGGGGGGGCCAACGTCCTGACTTTC. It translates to CASSIVGGANVLTF.

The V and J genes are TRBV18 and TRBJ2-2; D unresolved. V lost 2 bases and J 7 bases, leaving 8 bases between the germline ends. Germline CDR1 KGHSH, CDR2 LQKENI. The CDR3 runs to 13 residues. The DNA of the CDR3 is TGTGCCAGCTCACCAATCGGCGACGGGGAGCTGTTTTTT. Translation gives CASSPIGDGELFF. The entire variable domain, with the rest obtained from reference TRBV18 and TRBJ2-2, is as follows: NAGVMQNPRHLVRRRGQEARLRCSPMKGHSHVYWYRQLPEEGLKFMVYLQKENIIDESGMPKERFSAEFPKEGPSILRIQQVVRGDSAAYFCASSPIGDGELFFGEGSRLTVL.

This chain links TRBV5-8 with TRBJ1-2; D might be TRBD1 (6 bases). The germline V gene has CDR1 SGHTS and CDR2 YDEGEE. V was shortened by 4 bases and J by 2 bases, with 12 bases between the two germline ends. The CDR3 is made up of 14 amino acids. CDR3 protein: CASSLSGENYGYTF. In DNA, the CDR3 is TGTGCCAGCAGCCTCTCAGGGGAGAACTATGGCTACACCTTC.

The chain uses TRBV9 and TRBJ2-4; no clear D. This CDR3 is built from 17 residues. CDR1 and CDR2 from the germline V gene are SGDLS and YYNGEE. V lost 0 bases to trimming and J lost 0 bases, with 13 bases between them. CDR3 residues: CASSVANRNLAKNIQYF. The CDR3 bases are TGTGCCAGCAGCGTAGCTAACCGTAATCTAGCCAAAAACATTCAGTACTTC. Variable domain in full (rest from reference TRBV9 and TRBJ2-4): DSGVTQTPKHLITATGQRVTLRCSPRSGDLSVYWYQQSLDQGLQFLIQYYNGEERAKGNILERFSAQQFPDLHSELNLSSLELGDSALYFCASSVANRNLAKNIQYFGAGTRLSVL.

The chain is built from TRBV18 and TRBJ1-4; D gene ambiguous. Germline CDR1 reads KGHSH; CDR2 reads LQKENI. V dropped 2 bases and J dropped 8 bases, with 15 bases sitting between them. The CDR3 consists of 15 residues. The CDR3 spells CASSPSHRGGEKLFF. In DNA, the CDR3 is TGTGCCAGCTCACCAAGCCATAGAGGTGGAGAAAAACTGTTTTTT.

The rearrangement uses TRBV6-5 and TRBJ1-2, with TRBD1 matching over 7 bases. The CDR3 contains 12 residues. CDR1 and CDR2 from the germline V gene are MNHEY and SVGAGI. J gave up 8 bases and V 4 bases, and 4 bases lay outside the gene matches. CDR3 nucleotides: TGTGCCAGCAGTTCCAGGGGGGGCGGCTACACCTTC. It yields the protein CASSSRGGGYTF.

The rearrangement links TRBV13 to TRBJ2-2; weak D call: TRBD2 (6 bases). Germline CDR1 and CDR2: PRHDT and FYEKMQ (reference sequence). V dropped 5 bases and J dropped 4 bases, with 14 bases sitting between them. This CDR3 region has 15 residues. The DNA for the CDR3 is TGTGCCAGCAGCCTGCGACTAGTGGGCACCGGGGAGCTGTTTTTT. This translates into CASSLRLVGTGELFF. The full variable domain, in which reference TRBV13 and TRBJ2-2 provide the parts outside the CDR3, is AAGVIQSPRHLIKEKRETATLKCYPIPRHDTVYWYQQGPGQDPQFLISFYEKMQSDKGSIPDRFSAQQFSDYHSELNMSSLELGDSALYFCASSLRLVGTGELFFGEGSRLTVL.

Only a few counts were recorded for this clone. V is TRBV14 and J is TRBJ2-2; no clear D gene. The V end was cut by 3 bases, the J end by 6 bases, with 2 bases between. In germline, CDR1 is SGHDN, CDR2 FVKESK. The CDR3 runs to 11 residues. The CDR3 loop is CASSHSGELFF. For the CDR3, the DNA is TGTGCCAGCAGCCATTCCGGGGAGCTGTTTTTT.

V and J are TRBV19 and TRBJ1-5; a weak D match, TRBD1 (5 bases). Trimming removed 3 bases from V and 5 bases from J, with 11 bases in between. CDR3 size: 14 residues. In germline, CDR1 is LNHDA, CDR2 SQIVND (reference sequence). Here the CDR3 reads CASSISQGYQPQHF. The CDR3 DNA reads TGTGCCAGTAGTATCTCTCAGGGATATCAGCCCCAGCATTTT.

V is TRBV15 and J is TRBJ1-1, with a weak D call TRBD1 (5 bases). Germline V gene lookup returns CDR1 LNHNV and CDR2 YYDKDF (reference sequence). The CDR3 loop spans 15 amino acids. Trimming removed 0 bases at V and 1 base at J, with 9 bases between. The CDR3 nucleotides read TGTGCCACCAGCAGAGAAAGGGGCCAGAACACTGAAGCTTTCTTT. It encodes CATSRERGQNTEAFF.

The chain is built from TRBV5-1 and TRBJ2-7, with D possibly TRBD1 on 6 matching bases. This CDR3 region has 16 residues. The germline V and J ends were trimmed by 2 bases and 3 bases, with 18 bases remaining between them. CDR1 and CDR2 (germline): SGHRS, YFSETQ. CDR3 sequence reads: CASSFQSSGQNYEQYF. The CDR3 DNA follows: TGCGCCAGCAGCTTTCAAAGCTCCGGACAGAACTACGAGCAGTACTTC.

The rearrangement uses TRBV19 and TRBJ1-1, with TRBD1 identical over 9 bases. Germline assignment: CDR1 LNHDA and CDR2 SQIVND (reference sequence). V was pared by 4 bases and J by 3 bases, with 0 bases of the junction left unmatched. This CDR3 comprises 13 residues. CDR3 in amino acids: CASSRDRDTEAFF. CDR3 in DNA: TGTGCCAGTAGTAGGGACAGGGACACTGAAGCTTTCTTT.

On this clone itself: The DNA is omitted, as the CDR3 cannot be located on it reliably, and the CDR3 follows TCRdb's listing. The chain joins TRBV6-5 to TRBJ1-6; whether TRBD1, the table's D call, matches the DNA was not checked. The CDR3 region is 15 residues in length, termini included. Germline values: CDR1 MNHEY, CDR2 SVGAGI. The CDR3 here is CASSYSVAVNSPLHF.

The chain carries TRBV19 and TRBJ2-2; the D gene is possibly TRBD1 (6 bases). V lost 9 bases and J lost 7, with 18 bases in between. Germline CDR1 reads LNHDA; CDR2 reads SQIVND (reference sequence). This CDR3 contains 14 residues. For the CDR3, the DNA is TGTGCCAGCCAGACGCTATCAGGGGTCGGGGAGCTGTTTTTT. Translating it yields CASQTLSGVGELFF.

The CDR3 loop reads CAISEGGWAQPAQPQHF. The DNA for the CDR3 is TGTGCCATCAGTGAAGGAGGATGGGCCCAACCTGCGCAGCCCCAGCATTTT. The chain employs TRBV10-3 and TRBJ1-5, with unresolved D. V shed 3 bases and J shed 7 bases, with 22 bases lying between them. This CDR3 is 17 amino acids long. Looked up from germline, CDR1 is ENHRY and CDR2 is SYGVKD.

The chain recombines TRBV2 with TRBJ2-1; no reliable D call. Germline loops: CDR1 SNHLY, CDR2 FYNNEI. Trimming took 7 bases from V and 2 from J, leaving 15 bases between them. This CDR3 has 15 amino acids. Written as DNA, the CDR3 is TGTGCCAGCAAGGTCCGGACGGCTGCCTACAATGAGCAGTTCTTC. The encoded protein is CASKVRTAAYNEQFF.